A selection of T cell receptor beta chains follows, all from one sample in a study of breast tumors, draining lymph nodes, adjacent tissues. TCRdb itself ran the multiplex PCR reads through MiXCR, one entry per CDR3 protein. The table shows about 150,000 distinct CDR3 sequences, with 32% occurring only once. Source material: axillary lymph node tissue. The receptor source for this set is a female donor with breast cancer. Some clones in this sample may be carry-over from other donors' samples. Both conserved end residues are part of each CDR3. A D gene is named only where the DNA matches it firmly. Some rows have no size entry. The others give once, few or many, or a class for an expanded clone.

CDR3nt: TGTGCCAGCAGTACATCGGAGGGGCACTATGGCTACACCTTC
CDR3aa: CASSTSEGHYGYTF
j_gene: TRBJ1-2
d_gene: .
abundance: .
v_gene: TRBV12-3/TRBV12-4

CDR3nt: TGTGCCACCAGTGCAGGGATCGGCGGCAATCAGCCCCAGCATTTT
CDR3aa: CATSAGIGGNQPQHF
j_gene: TRBJ1-5
d_gene: .
abundance: many
v_gene: TRBV24-1

CDR3nt: TGTGCCAGCAGTCACTACTCCTTGGCTGACATGCAGTATTTT
CDR3aa: CASSHYSLADMQYF
j_gene: TRBJ2-3
d_gene: .
abundance: .
v_gene: TRBV6-2/TRBV6-3

CDR3nt: TGTGCCAGCAATCGACCAGGGGGCTACACTGAAGCTTTC
CDR3aa: CASNRPGGYTEAF
j_gene: TRBJ2-6
d_gene: TRBD1
abundance: .
v_gene: TRBV6-5

CDR3nt: TGTGCCAGTAGATCCCCGGAACGTGGAGAGACCCAGTACTTC
CDR3aa: CASRSPERGETQYF
j_gene: TRBJ2-5
d_gene: .
abundance: many
v_gene: TRBV19

CDR3nt: TGTGCCAGCAGTTTGGGTCTGGACAATCAGCCCCAGCATTTT
CDR3aa: CASSLGLDNQPQHF
j_gene: TRBJ1-5
d_gene: .
abundance: many
v_gene: TRBV12-3/TRBV12-4

CDR3nt: TGTGCCTGGGGCCAATCTATGAACACTGAAGCTTTCTTT
CDR3aa: CAWGQSMNTEAFF
j_gene: TRBJ1-1
d_gene: .
abundance: .
v_gene: TRBV30

CDR3nt: TGTGCCAGCAGCCCGCCAGGGCGAGGCAATCAGCCCCAGCATTTT
CDR3aa: CASSPPGRGNQPQHF
j_gene: TRBJ1-5
d_gene: .
abundance: many
v_gene: TRBV5-8

CDR3nt: TGTGCCAGCAGCCCTAGATCAGATACGCAGTATTTT
CDR3aa: CASSPRSDTQYF
j_gene: TRBJ2-3
d_gene: .
abundance: many
v_gene: TRBV9

CDR3nt: TGTGCCAGCAGTTACCAATGGGGGTCTGGAAACACCATATATTTT
CDR3aa: CASSYQWGSGNTIYF
j_gene: TRBJ1-3
d_gene: .
abundance: many
v_gene: TRBV6-6

CDR3nt: TGTGCCAGCAGTTACGTTCTTACAGGGGCGCGCAATTCACCCCTCCACTTT
CDR3aa: CASSYVLTGARNSPLHF
j_gene: TRBJ1-6
d_gene: TRBD1
abundance: many
v_gene: TRBV6-5

CDR3nt: TGTGCCAGCAGTGAACAAGGGATCCCAAGCTACGAGCAGTACTTC
CDR3aa: CASSEQGIPSYEQYF
j_gene: TRBJ2-7
d_gene: .
abundance: many
v_gene: TRBV6-1

CDR3nt: TGTGCCAGCAGTTCGCCCGGGACTAGCGGGGGGGCGGATACGCAGTATTTT
CDR3aa: CASSSPGTSGGADTQYF
j_gene: TRBJ2-3
d_gene: TRBD2
abundance: .
v_gene: TRBV27

CDR3nt: TGCAGTGCTAGACGGTCGGGAGGCTACACCTTC
CDR3aa: CSARRSGGYTF
j_gene: TRBJ1-2
d_gene: .
abundance: .
v_gene: TRBV20-1

CDR3nt: TGCGCCAGCAGCCAAAGCCTGCGACAGGACATTCAGTACTTC
CDR3aa: CASSQSLRQDIQYF
j_gene: TRBJ2-4
d_gene: .
abundance: .
v_gene: TRBV4-1

CDR3nt: TGCGCCAGCAGCCCGGGGACAGGGTACCTTCACCTCCACTTT
CDR3aa: CASSPGTGYLHLHF
j_gene: TRBJ1-6
d_gene: TRBD1
abundance: .
v_gene: TRBV4-1

CDR3nt: TGTGCCAGCAGCCCGAGCGGGGGTGCGGGGCAGCCCCAGCATTTT
CDR3aa: CASSPSGGAGQPQHF
j_gene: TRBJ1-5
d_gene: .
abundance: many
v_gene: TRBV9

CDR3nt: TGTGCCAGCAGCTTGGGCACAGCCCACACTGAAGCTTTCTTT
CDR3aa: CASSLGTAHTEAFF
j_gene: TRBJ1-1
d_gene: .
abundance: .
v_gene: TRBV5-5

CDR3nt: TGTGCCACGCCTGTGCTACAGCTTAATGAGCAGTTCTTC
CDR3aa: CATPVLQLNEQFF
j_gene: TRBJ2-1
d_gene: .
abundance: many
v_gene: TRBV24-1

CDR3nt: TGTGCCAGCGGGTCAGGCCCTAAAGAGACCCAGTACTTC
CDR3aa: CASGSGPKETQYF
j_gene: TRBJ2-5
d_gene: .
abundance: many
v_gene: TRBV7-9

CDR3nt: TGTGCCAGCTCACCATTATCTGGGTCTGAAGCTTTCTTT
CDR3aa: CASSPLSGSEAFF
j_gene: TRBJ1-1
d_gene: .
abundance: few
v_gene: TRBV18

CDR3nt: TGTGCCAGCCAAACCCAGTACTTC
CDR3aa: CASQTQYF
j_gene: TRBJ2-5
d_gene: .
abundance: .
v_gene: TRBV12-3/TRBV12-4

CDR3nt: TGTGCCAGCACCGGGGAGCTGTTTTTT
CDR3aa: CASTGELFF
j_gene: TRBJ2-2
d_gene: .
abundance: .
v_gene: TRBV2

CDR3nt: TGTGCCAGCTCACCCGTGGTCTACGAGCAGTACTTC
CDR3aa: CASSPVVYEQYF
j_gene: TRBJ2-7
d_gene: .
abundance: many
v_gene: TRBV18

CDR3nt: TGTGCCAGCAGTAGGGCCAAGAGACCCCAGCATTTT
CDR3aa: CASSRAKRPQHF
j_gene: TRBJ1-5
d_gene: .
abundance: many
v_gene: TRBV28

CDR3nt: TGTGCCTGGTCGACAGGGGTGTTTCAGCCCCAGCATTTT
CDR3aa: CAWSTGVFQPQHF
j_gene: TRBJ1-5
d_gene: TRBD1
abundance: many
v_gene: TRBV30

CDR3nt: TGCGCCAGCAGTGAACTTATAGGGTACATTCAGTACTTC
CDR3aa: CASSELIGYIQYF
j_gene: TRBJ2-4
d_gene: .
abundance: many
v_gene: TRBV10-2

CDR3nt: TGTGCCAGCAGTTTCCGACAGGGAGCCGGGGCCAACGTCCTGACTTTC
CDR3aa: CASSFRQGAGANVLTF
j_gene: TRBJ2-6
d_gene: TRBD1
abundance: many
v_gene: TRBV6-5

CDR3nt: TGCAGTGCGGTTAAAGGGGAAAAACTGTTTTTT
CDR3aa: CSAVKGEKLFF
j_gene: TRBJ1-4
d_gene: .
abundance: many
v_gene: TRBV20-1

CDR3nt: TGTGCCACCCGACCGAGGTTCGGAGAGACCCAGTACTTC
CDR3aa: CATRPRFGETQYF
j_gene: TRBJ2-5
d_gene: .
abundance: .
v_gene: TRBV19

CDR3nt: TGTGCCAGCAGTCCACAGAGTACTGAAGCTTTCTTT
CDR3aa: CASSPQSTEAFF
j_gene: TRBJ1-1
d_gene: .
abundance: .
v_gene: TRBV12-3/TRBV12-4

CDR3nt: TGTGCCAGCAGCCAACAGGGGGCCGCCGGGGAGCTGTTTTTT
CDR3aa: CASSQQGAAGELFF
j_gene: TRBJ2-2
d_gene: TRBD1
abundance: many
v_gene: TRBV6-6

CDR3nt: TGTGCCAGCAGCCCAGACAGGGACTACGAGCAGTACTTC
CDR3aa: CASSPDRDYEQYF
j_gene: TRBJ2-7
d_gene: TRBD1
abundance: .
v_gene: TRBV6-5

CDR3nt: TGCAGTGCTCCCAGTTTGAGGGGTGAAGCTTTCTTT
CDR3aa: CSAPSLRGEAFF
j_gene: TRBJ1-1
d_gene: .
abundance: many
v_gene: TRBV20-1

CDR3nt: TGTGCCAGCTCACGTCGGACAGAACTTGAAAAACTGTTTTTT
CDR3aa: CASSRRTELEKLFF
j_gene: TRBJ1-4
d_gene: .
abundance: .
v_gene: TRBV18

CDR3nt: TGCAGTGCTAGAGATCCCGCTAGCGGGGGGCTGGGCACCGGGGAGCTGTTTTTT
CDR3aa: CSARDPASGGLGTGELFF
j_gene: TRBJ2-2
d_gene: TRBD2
abundance: .
v_gene: TRBV20-1

CDR3nt: TGTGCCAGCAGCCAATTGATGTTAGCGGGGGGAGGCAATGAGCAGTTCTTC
CDR3aa: CASSQLMLAGGGNEQFF
j_gene: TRBJ2-1
d_gene: TRBD2
abundance: many
v_gene: TRBV3-1

CDR3nt: TGCGCCAGCAGTGCTTACAGTAACACCGGGGAGCTGTTTTTT
CDR3aa: CASSAYSNTGELFF
j_gene: TRBJ2-2
d_gene: .
abundance: .
v_gene: TRBV10-1

CDR3nt: TGTGCCACCAGTGATGGACTAGCGGGAGGACATGAGCAGTTCTTC
CDR3aa: CATSDGLAGGHEQFF
j_gene: TRBJ2-1
d_gene: TRBD2
abundance: .
v_gene: TRBV24-1

CDR3nt: TGTGCCAGCAGCTTAGTCGGGACTAGCGGGGGGAGCACAGATACGCAGTATTTT
CDR3aa: CASSLVGTSGGSTDTQYF
j_gene: TRBJ2-3
d_gene: TRBD2
abundance: once
v_gene: TRBV7-2

CDR3nt: TGTGCCAGCAGCTTAGTGCGACTAGCGGGGGGGCCGTTCTTCAATGAGCAGTTCTTC
CDR3aa: CASSLVRLAGGPFFNEQFF
j_gene: TRBJ2-1
d_gene: TRBD2
abundance: many
v_gene: TRBV7-2

CDR3nt: TGTGCCAGCAGTTTAACGCAGAACGGCAATCAGCCCCAGCATTTT
CDR3aa: CASSLTQNGNQPQHF
j_gene: TRBJ1-5
d_gene: .
abundance: .
v_gene: TRBV12-3/TRBV12-4

CDR3nt: TGTGCCAGCTCCCATGGACACTCCTACGAGCAGTACTTC
CDR3aa: CASSHGHSYEQYF
j_gene: TRBJ2-7
d_gene: .
abundance: many
v_gene: TRBV3-1

CDR3nt: TGTGCCAGCAGGGGGACAGGGGACCACGAGCAGTACTTC
CDR3aa: CASRGTGDHEQYF
j_gene: TRBJ2-7
d_gene: TRBD1
abundance: once
v_gene: TRBV2

CDR3nt: TGTGCCAGTAATCAAGGACGGTTTGCAACTAATGAAAAACTGTTTTTT
CDR3aa: CASNQGRFATNEKLFF
j_gene: TRBJ1-4
d_gene: .
abundance: many
v_gene: TRBV19